This T cell receptor (beta chain) was sequenced for a study of blood T cell repertoires in COVID-19. Seattle's enrolled individuals joined amid active infection and were then monitored longitudinally. The CDR3 runs 16 residues. CDR1 and CDR2 (germline): SGHRS, YFSETQ. V dropped 3 bases and J dropped 2; count of bases not matched to a gene: 9. Method: immunoSEQ multiplex PCR; TCRdb's copy keeps in-frame clones and lacks some. Among some 300,000 clones, approximately 86% were seen once, and the ten largest hold around 14%. The V gene is TRBV5-1, the J gene TRBJ2-5; 8 bases align to TRBD1. Sequences were obtained from peripheral blood. The TCR was taken from a woman aged 70-85 years with COVID-19, enrolled during active disease. The CDR3 DNA reads as TGCGCCAGCAGCTCGGGTGGACAGGGCATTCAAGAGACCCAGTACTTC. As protein: CASSSGGQGIQETQYF. Supplemented by reference TRBV5-1 and TRBJ2-5, the full variable domain reads KAGVTQTPRYLIKTRGQQVTLSCSPISGHRSVSWYQQTPGQGLQFLFEYFSETQRNKGNFPGRFSGRQFSNSRSEMNVSTLELGDSALYLCASSSGGQGIQETQYFGPGTRLLVL.